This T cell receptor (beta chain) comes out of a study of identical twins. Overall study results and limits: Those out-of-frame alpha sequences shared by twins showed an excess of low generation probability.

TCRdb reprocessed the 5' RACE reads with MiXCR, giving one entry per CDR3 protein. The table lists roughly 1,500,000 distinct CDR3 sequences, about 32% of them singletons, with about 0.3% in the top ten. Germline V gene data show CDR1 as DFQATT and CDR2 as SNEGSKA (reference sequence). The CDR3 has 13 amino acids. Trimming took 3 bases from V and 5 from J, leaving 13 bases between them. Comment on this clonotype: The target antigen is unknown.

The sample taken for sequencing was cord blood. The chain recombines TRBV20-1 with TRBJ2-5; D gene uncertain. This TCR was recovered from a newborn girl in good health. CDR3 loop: CSARDPTKETQYF. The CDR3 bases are TGCAGTGCTAGGGACCCCACTAAGGAGACCCAGTACTTC.